This T cell receptor beta chain derives from a study of response to subunit inactivated influenza vaccine (dated by TCRdb to the late 2010s). In terms of the full investigation: The study used deep quantitative T cell receptor repertoire profiling to track responses to a trivalent subunit inactivated influenza vaccine. What the work shows at the level of the full study, not this receptor alone: The authors suggested that each seasonal influenza vaccination may recruit only a limited number of new T cells.

Here V drops 5 bases and J drops 3 bases, and the junction holds 7 bases not matched to any gene. CDR1 is given as DFQATT and CDR2 as SNEGSKA, both from the germline V gene (reference sequence). There are 15 amino acids in the CDR3, from cysteine to phenylalanine inclusive. Of the read, only the CDR3 DNA is kept; its 45 bases are in frame from base 1. Library preparation was by RT-PCR. Instrument used: Illumina HiSeq 2500. In-frame beta chains were kept once TCRdb had trimmed the public reads at Q25 with fastp and called clones with MiXCR. Every entry covers one CDR3 protein and lists the most common genes and DNA from its rows. This sample has some 640,000 distinct CDR3 sequences in its table, and approximately 15% of those were observed once. The ten largest account for approximately 7% of the sample. Comments on this clonotype: Its cognate antigen has yet to be identified. No base quality information exists; no much larger clone differs at one position.

This receptor was identified in a man aged 45-65 years who received an inactivated influenza vaccine. Donor details come from another sample of the same person, matched by shared clones. The input for sequencing was PBMCs from blood, taken roughly 15 days before vaccination. The sequence is built from TRBV20-1 and TRBJ2-3; a stretch of 11 junction bases matches TRBD2. The CDR3 loop reads CSASPSGGYTDTQYF. The DNA is as follows: TGCAGTGCTTCCCCTAGCGGGGGGTATACAGATACGCAGTATTTT.